These 9 T cell receptor beta chains were all obtained from the same sample, sequenced in a study of vaccination effects on CD4 cells after COVID-19. The repertoire was sequenced with immunoSEQ multiplex PCR; TCRdb's copy has only in-frame clones and lacks some. The repertoire includes some 27,000 clones, 50% to 70% of them detected once, and almost 10% sits in the top ten. At the end of over 8 days of culture, CD4+ T cells were isolated. These receptors lack a known antigen. Here the sequenced sample was CD4+ T cells from PBMCs cultured without peptide, taken before COVID-19 vaccination. The receptor set was obtained from a human donor who received a COVID-19 vaccine.

The chain uses TRBV12-5 and TRBJ1-1; tentative D call: TRBD1 (5 bases). The ends were cut back, 7 bases at V and 0 bases at J, with 21 bases in the middle. Germline values: CDR1 LGHNT, CDR2 FRNRAP. This CDR3 spans 17 amino acids. CDR3 region: CASALPVQGVMNTEAFF. The CDR3, as DNA: TGTGCTAGTGCCCTCCCCGTTCAGGGTGTGATGAACACTGAAGCTTTCTTT.

The chain has TRBV18 and TRBJ2-5; 12 nucleotides align to TRBD1. Germline trimming cut 6 bases from V and 3 bases from J; bases unmatched to any gene: 5. The CDR3 covers 15 residues. Germline CDR1 reads KGHSH; CDR2 reads LQKENI. CDR3 nucleotides: TGTGCCAGCTCTCGCGGGACAGGGGGCAAAGAGACCCAGTACTTC. Translating gives CASSRGTGGKETQYF.

This chain links TRBV27 with TRBJ1-1, with D maybe TRBD1 (5 bases). The CDR3 runs 17 residues. V was shortened by 5 bases and J by 0 bases, with 19 bases between the two germline ends. CDR1 is MNHEY and CDR2 is SMNVEV in the germline V gene (reference sequence). The CDR3: CASSQAGGALMNTEAFF. The CDR3 DNA sequence: TGTGCCAGCAGTCAGGCGGGAGGGGCTCTCATGAACACTGAAGCTTTCTTT.

This rearrangement joins TRBV5-4 to TRBJ2-5; 7 bases are a match to TRBD1. Trimming cost V 4 bases and J 4 bases; bases outside gene matches: 10. CDR3 size: 15 residues. Germline V gene sequence: CDR1 SGHNT, CDR2 YYREEE (reference sequence). The CDR3 sequence is CASSRGQVGLETQYF. CDR3 in DNA: TGTGCCAGCAGCCGTGGACAGGTCGGCTTAGAGACCCAGTACTTC. Filled out from reference TRBV5-4 and TRBJ2-5, the complete variable domain reads ETGVTQSPTHLIKTRGQQVTLRCSSQSGHNTVSWYQQALGQGPQFIFQYYREEENGRGNFPPRFSGLQFPNYSSELNVNALELDDSALYLCASSRGQVGLETQYFGPGTRLLVL.

V and J are TRBV5-1 and TRBJ2-1; 11 nucleotides line up with TRBD2. Per germline, CDR1 SGHRS and CDR2 YFSETQ. CDR3 length: 15 amino acids. Trimming at V came to 0 bases and at J to 11 bases, leaving 7 bases not matched to a gene. The chain's CDR3 is CASSLGLAGQSKQFF. CDR3 sequence (DNA): TGCGCCAGCAGCTTGGGACTAGCGGGACAGAGTAAGCAGTTCTTC.

As to this clone: The junction departs from germline at one end; a sequencing error may be responsible. The V and J genes are TRBV5-4 and TRBJ1-2; the D is unclear. CDR1 and CDR2 (germline): SGHNT, YYREEE (reference sequence). This CDR3 is built from 14 residues. CDR3 coding DNA: TGTGCCAGCACCTTGAAGATCTCTAACTATGGCTACACCTTC. It yields the protein CASTLKISNYGYTF.

The gene calls are TRBV21-1 and TRBJ1-2; TRBD1, the D gene given by the table, was not confirmed from the DNA. TRBV21-1 is listed as a pseudogene. There are 15 residues in the CDR3. The DNA of the CDR3 is TGTGCCAGCGGAGGGACAGGGGTAGCTAACTATGGCTACACCTTC. Amino acids: CASGGTGVANYGYTF.

The chain joins TRBV9 to TRBJ2-1; 11 bases align to TRBD2. The J segment lost 10 bases and the V segment lost 7 bases, leaving 13 bases of the junction unmatched. The CDR3 extends over 15 amino acids. CDR1 is SGDLS, CDR2 YYNGEE, per germline. CDR3 bases: TGTGCCAGCCGGGTCGGGCTAGCGGGAGGACTAGAGCAGTTCTTC. It specifies CASRVGLAGGLEQFF. The variable domain in full, with the rest retrieved from reference TRBV9 and TRBJ2-1, is DSGVTQTPKHLITATGQRVTLRCSPRSGDLSVYWYQQSLDQGLQFLIQYYNGEERAKGNILERFSAQQFPDLHSELNLSSLELGDSALYFCASRVGLAGGLEQFFGPGTRLTVL.

This clone was seen only a few times. The gene calls are TRBV10-3 and TRBJ1-6; D call uncertain. Trimming stripped 4 bases from V and 7 bases from J, with 5 bases between. Germline CDR1 reads ENHRY; CDR2 reads SYGVKD. The length of the CDR3 is 12 residues. CDR3 sequence (DNA): TGTGCCATCAGTGGACCCAATTCACCCCTCCACTTT. This gives the protein CAISGPNSPLHF.